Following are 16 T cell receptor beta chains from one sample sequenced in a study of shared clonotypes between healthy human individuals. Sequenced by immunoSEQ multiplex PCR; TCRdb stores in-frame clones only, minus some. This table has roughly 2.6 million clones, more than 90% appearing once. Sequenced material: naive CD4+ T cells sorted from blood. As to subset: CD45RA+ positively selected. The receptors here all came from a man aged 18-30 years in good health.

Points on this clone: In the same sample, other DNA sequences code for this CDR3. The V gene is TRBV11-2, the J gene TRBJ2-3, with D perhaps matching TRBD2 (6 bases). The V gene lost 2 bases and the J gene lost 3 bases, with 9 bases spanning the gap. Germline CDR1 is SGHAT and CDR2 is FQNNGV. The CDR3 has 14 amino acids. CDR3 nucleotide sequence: TGTGCCAGCAGCTTAACCCGGGGGACAGATACGCAGTATTTT. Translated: CASSLTRGTDTQYF.

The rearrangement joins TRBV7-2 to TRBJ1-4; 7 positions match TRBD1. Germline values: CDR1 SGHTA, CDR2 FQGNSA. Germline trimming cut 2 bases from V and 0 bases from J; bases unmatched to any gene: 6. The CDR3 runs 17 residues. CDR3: CASSLRGQPATNEKLFF. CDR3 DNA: TGTGCCAGCAGCTTACGGGGACAGCCTGCAACTAATGAAAAACTGTTTTTT.

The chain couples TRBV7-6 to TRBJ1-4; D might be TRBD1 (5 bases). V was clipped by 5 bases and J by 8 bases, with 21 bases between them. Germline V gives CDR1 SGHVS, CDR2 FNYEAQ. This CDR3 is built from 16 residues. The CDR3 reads CASSAGIGGSEEKLFF. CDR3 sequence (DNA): TGTGCCAGCAGCGCAGGCATCGGGGGTTCTGAAGAAAAACTGTTTTTT.

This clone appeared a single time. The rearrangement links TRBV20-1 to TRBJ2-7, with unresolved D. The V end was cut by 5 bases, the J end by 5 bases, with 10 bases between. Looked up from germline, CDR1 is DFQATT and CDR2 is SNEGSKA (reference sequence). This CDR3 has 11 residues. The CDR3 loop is CSASLWDEQYF. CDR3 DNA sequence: TGCAGTGCTTCACTCTGGGACGAGCAGTACTTC.

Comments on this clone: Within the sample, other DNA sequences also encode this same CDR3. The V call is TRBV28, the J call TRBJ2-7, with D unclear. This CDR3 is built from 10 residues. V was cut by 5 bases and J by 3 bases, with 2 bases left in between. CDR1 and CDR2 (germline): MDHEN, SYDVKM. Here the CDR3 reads CASSDYEQYF. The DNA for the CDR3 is TGTGCCAGCAGTGACTACGAGCAGTACTTC.

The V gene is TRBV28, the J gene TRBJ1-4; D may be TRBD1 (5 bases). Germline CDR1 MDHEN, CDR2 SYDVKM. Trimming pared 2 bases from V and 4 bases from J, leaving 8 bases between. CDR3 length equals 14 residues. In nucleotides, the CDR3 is TGTGCCAGCAGTTTAAGACAGTTTAATGAAAAACTGTTTTTT. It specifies CASSLRQFNEKLFF.

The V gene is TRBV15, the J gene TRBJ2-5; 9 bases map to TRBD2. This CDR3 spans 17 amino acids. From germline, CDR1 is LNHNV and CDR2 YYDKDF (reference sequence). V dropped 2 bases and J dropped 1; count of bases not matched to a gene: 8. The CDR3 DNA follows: TGTGCCACCAGCAGACCCGACGGACTAGCGCGCCAAGAGACCCAGTACTTC. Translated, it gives CATSRPDGLARQETQYF.

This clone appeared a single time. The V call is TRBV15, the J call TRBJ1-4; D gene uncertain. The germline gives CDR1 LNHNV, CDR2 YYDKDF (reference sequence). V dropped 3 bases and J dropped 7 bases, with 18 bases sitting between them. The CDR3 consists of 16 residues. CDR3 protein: CATSREGGESGEKLFF. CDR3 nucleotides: TGTGCCACCAGCAGGGAAGGCGGGGAGTCAGGTGAAAAACTGTTTTTT.

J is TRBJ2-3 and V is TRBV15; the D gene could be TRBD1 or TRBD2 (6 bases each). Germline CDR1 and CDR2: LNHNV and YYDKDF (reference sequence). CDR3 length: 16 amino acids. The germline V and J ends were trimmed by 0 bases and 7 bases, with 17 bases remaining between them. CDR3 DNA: TGTGCCACCAGCAGAGAAAGAGGGGGACTGGGGTATACGCAGTATTTT. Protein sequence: CATSRERGGLGYTQYF.

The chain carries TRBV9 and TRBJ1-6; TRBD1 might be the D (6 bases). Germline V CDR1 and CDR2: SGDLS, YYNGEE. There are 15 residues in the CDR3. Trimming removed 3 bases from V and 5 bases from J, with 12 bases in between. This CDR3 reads CASSETTGHNSPLHF. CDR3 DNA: TGTGCCAGCAGCGAAACGACAGGCCATAATTCACCCCTCCACTTT.

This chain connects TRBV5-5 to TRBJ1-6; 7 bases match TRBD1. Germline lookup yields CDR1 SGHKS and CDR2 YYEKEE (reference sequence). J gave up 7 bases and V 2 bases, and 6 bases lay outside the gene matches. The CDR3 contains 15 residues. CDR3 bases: TGTGCCAGCAGCTTCACAGGGGACAAAAATTCACCCCTCCACTTT. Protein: CASSFTGDKNSPLHF.

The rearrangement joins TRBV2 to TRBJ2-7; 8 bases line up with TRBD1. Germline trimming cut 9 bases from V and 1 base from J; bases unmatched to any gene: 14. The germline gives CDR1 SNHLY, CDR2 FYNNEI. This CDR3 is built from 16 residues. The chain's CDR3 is CARSPRDRGKSYEQYF. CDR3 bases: TGTGCCAGATCCCCCCGCGACAGGGGAAAATCCTACGAGCAGTACTTC.

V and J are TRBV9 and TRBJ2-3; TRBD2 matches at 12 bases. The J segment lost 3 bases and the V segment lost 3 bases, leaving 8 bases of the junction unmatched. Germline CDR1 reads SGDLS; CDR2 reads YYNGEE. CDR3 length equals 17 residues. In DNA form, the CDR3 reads TGTGCCAGCAGCGGGCGACTAGCGGGAGTTGGGACAGATACGCAGTATTTT. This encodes CASSGRLAGVGTDTQYF. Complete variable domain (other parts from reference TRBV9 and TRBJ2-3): DSGVTQTPKHLITATGQRVTLRCSPRSGDLSVYWYQQSLDQGLQFLIQYYNGEERAKGNILERFSAQQFPDLHSELNLSSLELGDSALYFCASSGRLAGVGTDTQYFGPGTRLTVL.

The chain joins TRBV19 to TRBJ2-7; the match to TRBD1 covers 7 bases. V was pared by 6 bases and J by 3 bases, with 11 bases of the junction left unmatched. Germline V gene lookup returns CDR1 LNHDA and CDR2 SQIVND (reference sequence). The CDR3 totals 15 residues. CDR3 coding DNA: TGTGCCAGTAGCCCCCGGGACAGCGCCTTCTACGAGCAGTACTTC. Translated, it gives CASSPRDSAFYEQYF.

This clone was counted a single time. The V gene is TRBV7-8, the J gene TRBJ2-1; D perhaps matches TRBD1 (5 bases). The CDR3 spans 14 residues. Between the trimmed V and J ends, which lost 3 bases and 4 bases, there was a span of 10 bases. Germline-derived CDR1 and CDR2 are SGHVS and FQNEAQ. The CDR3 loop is CASSLQGVYNEQFF. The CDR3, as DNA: TGTGCCAGCAGCTTGCAGGGCGTTTACAATGAGCAGTTCTTC.

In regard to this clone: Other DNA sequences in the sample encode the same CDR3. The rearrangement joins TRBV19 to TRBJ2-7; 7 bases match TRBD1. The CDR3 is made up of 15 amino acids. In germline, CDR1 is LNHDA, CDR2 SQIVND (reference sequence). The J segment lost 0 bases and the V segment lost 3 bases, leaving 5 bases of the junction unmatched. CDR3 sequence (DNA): TGTGCCAGTAGTATCGGGACAGCGAGCTCCTACGAGCAGTACTTC. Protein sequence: CASSIGTASSYEQYF. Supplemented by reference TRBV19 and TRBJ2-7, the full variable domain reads DGGITQSPKYLFRKEGQNVTLSCEQNLNHDAMYWYRQDPGQGLRLIYYSQIVNDFQKGDIAEGYSVSREKKESFPLTVTSAQKNPTAFYLCASSIGTASSYEQYFGPGTRLTVT.